The clone carrying this TCR beta chain has a count of ten or more. Its specificity is unknown. The authors amplified TCR beta CDR3 regions, and they did so from RNA transcripts for repertoire sequencing. RT-PCR in the first round used HTBI primers; a second-round multiplex PCR followed. TCRdb re-called the multiplex PCR reads with MiXCR, one entry per CDR3 protein. The data contain under 400,000 distinct CDR3 sequences, 17% of them singletons. Ophthalmopathic donors had moderate-to-severe activity, CAS ≥3 and NOSPECS ≥4, with disease that had lasted under 3 months. Patients with other autoimmune diseases, uncontrolled infections, pregnancy or lactation were excluded. These data come from a study of Graves' ophthalmopathy and Graves' hyperthyroidism. Across the study: At initial diagnosis, peripheral blood was obtained, and this preceded any treatment.

Study findings and constraints: Detected in blood as well were most expanded thyroid clonotypes with frequency above 0.001.

This sequence was found in an adult man with Graves' ophthalmopathy. The sequenced sample consisted of peripheral blood.

CDR3 bases: TGTGCCAGCAGCTTGGGACTAGCGGGAGGCTACGAGCAGTACTTC. Protein product: CASSLGLAGGYEQYF. V usage is TRBV11-2 and J usage is TRBJ2-7; 15 bases are a match to TRBD2. The CDR3 is 15 residues long. Germline CDR1 is SGHAT and CDR2 is FQNNGV. V was clipped by 3 bases and J by 3 bases; unmatched bases: 0.